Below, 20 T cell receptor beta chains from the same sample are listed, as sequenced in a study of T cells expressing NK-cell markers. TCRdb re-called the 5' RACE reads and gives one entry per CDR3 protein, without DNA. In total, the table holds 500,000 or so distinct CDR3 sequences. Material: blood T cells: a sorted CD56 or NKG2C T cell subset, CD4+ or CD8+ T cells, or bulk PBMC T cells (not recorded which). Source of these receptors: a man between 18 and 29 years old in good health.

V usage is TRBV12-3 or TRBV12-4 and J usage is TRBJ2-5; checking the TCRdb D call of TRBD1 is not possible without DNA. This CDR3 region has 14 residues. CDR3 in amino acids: CASSAGAGPETQYF.

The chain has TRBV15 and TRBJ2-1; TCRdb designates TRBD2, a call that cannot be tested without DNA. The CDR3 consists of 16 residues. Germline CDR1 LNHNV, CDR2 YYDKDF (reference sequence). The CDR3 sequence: CATGTSGNSVHNEQFF.

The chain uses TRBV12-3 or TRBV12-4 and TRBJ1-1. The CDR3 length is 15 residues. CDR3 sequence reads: CASSLRSGGWTEAFF.

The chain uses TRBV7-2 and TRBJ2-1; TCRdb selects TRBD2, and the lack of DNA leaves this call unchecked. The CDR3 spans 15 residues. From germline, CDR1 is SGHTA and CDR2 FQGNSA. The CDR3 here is CASSFRTSGSNEQFF.

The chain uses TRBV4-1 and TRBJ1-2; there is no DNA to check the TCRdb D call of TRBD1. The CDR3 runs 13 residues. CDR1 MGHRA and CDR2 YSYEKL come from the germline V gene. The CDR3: CASSQDGRNGYTF.

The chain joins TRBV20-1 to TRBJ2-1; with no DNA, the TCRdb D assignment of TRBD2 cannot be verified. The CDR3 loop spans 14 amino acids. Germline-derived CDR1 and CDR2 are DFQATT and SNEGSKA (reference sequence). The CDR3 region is CSAYPGLGVYEQFF.

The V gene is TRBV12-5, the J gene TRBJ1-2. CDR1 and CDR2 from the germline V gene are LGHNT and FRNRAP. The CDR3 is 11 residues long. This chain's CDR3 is CASGSFSGYTF.

CDR3 loop: CSARDSASLEQFF. This chain joins TRBV20-1 and TRBJ2-1; TCRdb's D gene call, TRBD2, goes unchecked for lack of DNA. Germline assignment: CDR1 DFQATT and CDR2 SNEGSKA (reference sequence). The CDR3 has 13 amino acids.

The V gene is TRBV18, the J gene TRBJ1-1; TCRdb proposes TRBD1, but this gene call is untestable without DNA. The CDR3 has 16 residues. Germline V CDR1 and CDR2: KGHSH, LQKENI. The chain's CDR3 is CASSPRTDSTNTEAFF.

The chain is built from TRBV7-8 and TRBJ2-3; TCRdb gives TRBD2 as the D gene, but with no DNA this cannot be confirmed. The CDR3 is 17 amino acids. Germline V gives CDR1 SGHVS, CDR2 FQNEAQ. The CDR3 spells CASSSRIGLAGTDTQYF.

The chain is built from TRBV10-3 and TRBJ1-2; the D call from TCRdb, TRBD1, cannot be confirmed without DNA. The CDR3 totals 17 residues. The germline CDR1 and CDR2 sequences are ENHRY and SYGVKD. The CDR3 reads CAISESTGREGSFGYTF.

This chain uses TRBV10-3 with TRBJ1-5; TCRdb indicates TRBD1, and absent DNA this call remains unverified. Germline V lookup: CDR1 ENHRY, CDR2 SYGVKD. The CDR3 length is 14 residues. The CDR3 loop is CAISEGGGGQPQHF.

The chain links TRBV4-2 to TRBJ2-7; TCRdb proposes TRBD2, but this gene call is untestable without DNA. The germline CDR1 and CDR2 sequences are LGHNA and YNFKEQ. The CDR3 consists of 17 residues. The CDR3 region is CASSQTQSGRTSYEQYF.

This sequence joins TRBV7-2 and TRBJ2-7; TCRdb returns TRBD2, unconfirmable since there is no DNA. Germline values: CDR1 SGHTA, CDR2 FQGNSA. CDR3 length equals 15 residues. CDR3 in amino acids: CASSLEGGRVYEQYF.

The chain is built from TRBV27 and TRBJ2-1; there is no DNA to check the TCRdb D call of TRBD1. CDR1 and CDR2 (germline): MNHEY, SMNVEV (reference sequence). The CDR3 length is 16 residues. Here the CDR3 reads CASSGRQGLGYNEQFF.

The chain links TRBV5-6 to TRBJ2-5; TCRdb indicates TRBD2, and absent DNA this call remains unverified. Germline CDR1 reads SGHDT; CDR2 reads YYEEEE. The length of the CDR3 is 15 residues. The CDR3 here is CASSFGRAGGETQYF.

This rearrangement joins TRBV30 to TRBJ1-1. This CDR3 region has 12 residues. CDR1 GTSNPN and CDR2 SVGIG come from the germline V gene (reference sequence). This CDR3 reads CAWRDGRSQAFF.

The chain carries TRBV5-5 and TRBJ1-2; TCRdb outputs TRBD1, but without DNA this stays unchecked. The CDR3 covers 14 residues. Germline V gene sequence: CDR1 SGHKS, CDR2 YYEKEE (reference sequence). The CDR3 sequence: CASRTGTGNYGYTF.

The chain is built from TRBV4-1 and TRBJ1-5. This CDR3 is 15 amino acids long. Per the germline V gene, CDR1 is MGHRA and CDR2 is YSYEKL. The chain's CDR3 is CASSRTKGGNQPQHF.

This CDR3 reads CSVEDQQGPTYNEQFF. The V and J genes are TRBV29-1 and TRBJ2-1; lacking DNA, the TRBD1 call made by TCRdb goes unchecked. Germline V lookup: CDR1 SQVTM, CDR2 ANQGSEA. This CDR3 comprises 16 residues.